This T cell receptor (beta chain) was observed in a study of blood T cells in healthy people across ages. About this clonotype: Antigen specificity is unknown.

CDR3 length: 15 amino acids. Trimming left V 1 base short and J 6 bases short, with 17 bases between. Germline CDR1 DFQATT, CDR2 SNEGSKA (reference sequence). Using a J-beta primer mix together with a sample-barcoded 5' primer, a second PCR was run for roughly 6 to 12 cycles. Researchers report that a template-switch adaptor with 12 random nucleotides tagged each cDNA molecule. TCRdb reanalysed the 5' RACE reads using MiXCR and keeps one entry per CDR3 protein. The table has 600,000 to 1,000,000 distinct CDR3 sequences, 58% seen once. Findings and limits, study-wide: Among long-lived donors, naive CD4+ cells were more numerous and diversity higher than in aged donors.

The receptor comes from a man under 40 in good health. The sequencing sample was made of blood. J is TRBJ2-3 and V is TRBV20-1, with D perhaps TRBD2 (6 bases). The CDR3 sequence is CSARANSGAGDTQYF. The CDR3 DNA reads as TGCAGTGCTAGAGCGAATAGCGGAGCTGGGGATACGCAGTATTTT.